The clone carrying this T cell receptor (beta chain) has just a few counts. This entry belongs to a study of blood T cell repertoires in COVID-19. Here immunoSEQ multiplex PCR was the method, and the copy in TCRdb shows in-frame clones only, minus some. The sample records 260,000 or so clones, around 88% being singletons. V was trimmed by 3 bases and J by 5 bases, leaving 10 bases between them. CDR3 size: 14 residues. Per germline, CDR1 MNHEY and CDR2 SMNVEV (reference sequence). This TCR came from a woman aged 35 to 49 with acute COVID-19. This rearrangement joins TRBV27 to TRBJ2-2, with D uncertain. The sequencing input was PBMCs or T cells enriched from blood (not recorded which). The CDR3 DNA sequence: TGTGCCAGCAGTTTTATCGATCAGACCGGGGAGCTGTTTTTT. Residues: CASSFIDQTGELFF.